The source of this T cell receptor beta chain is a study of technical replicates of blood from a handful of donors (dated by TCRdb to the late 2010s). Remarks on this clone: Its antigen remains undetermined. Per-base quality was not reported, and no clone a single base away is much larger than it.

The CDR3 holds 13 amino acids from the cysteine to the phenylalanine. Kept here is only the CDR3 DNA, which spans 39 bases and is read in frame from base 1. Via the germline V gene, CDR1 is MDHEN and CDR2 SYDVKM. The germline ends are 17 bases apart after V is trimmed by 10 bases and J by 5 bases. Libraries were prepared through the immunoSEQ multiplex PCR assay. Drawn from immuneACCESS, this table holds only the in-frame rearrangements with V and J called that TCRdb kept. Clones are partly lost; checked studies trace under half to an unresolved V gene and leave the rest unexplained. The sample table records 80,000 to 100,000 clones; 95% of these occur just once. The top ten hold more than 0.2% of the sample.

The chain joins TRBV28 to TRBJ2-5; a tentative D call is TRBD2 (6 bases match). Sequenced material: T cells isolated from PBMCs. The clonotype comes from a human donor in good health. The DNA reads TGTGCCACGAAGCGGAGGGGCAAGGAGACCCAGTACTTC. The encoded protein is CATKRRGKETQYF.